This entry is about one T cell receptor (beta chain). Its antigen is undetermined. Whole blood without T cell sorting served as the source of isolated total RNA. The sample belongs to a study of monozygotic twins with inflammatory bowel disease. Study findings and constraints: Inverse Simpson values showed less TCRbeta diversity in IBD patients than in their healthy co-twins. Versus healthy twins, IBD patients showed fewer clonotypes shared with others, especially with disease activity.

TCRdb derives one entry per CDR3 protein from the 5' RACE reads, leaving out DNA. This table holds approximately 210,000 distinct CDR3 sequences. The CDR3 is made up of 16 amino acids. Germline CDR1 LGHNA, CDR2 YSLEER. The chain joins TRBV4-3 to TRBJ1-6; TCRdb calls TRBD1, which cannot be checked without DNA. The sequencing sample was made of blood. This receptor was taken from a human donor with ulcerative colitis or Crohn's disease, or a healthy co-twin of an affected twin (not recorded which). This chain's CDR3 is CASSQDERTENSPLHF.